What follows is one T cell receptor (beta chain) and its context. The data were obtained in a study of T cells in Graves' hyperthyroidism and ophthalmopathy. Recently diagnosed hyperthyroidism of less than 2 months' duration affected patients aged 18 to 65. Not enrolled were patients with uncontrolled infection, other autoimmune disease, pregnancy or lactation. Based on clinical symptoms, serum thyroxine and TRAb, thyroid ultrasound and orbital computed tomography, diagnoses were reached. Amplified TCR beta CDR3 regions derived from RNA transcripts. In the first-round RT-PCR of the TCR CDR3, the HTBI primer set was used. TCRdb itself ran the multiplex PCR reads through MiXCR, one entry per CDR3 protein. The sample has approximately 560,000 distinct CDR3 sequences; 46% are singletons. V was pared by 7 bases and J by 4 bases, with 20 bases between. The CDR3 covers 15 residues.

This chain uses TRBV12-3 or TRBV12-4 with TRBJ2-7, with unresolved D. This TCR was sampled from a woman younger than 35 with Graves' hyperthyroidism. What was sequenced was peripheral blood or thyroid tissue (not recorded which). The CDR3 DNA reads TGTGCCAGCACCCCTGGGCAGGCGCACCGGTACGAGCAGTACTTC. It is translated as CASTPGQAHRYEQYF.